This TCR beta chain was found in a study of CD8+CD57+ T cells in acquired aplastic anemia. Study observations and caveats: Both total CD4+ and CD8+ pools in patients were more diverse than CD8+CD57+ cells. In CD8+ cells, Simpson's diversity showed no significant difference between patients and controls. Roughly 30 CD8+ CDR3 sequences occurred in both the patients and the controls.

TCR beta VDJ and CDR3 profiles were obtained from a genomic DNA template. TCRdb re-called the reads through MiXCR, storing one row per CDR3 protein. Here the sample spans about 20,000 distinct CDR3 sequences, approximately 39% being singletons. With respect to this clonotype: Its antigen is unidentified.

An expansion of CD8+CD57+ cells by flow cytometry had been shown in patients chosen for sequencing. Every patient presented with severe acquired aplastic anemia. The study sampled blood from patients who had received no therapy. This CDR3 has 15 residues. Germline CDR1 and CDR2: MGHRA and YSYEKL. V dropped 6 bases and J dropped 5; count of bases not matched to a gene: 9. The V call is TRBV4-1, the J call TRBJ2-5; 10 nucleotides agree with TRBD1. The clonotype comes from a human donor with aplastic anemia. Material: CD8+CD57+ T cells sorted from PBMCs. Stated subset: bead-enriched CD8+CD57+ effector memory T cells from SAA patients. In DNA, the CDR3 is TGCGCCAGCAGAGTTCGACAGGGGGCTTGGGAGACCCAGTACTTC. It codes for CASRVRQGAWETQYF.